The 19 T cell receptor beta chains given below trace back to one sample, sequenced in a study of cytomegalovirus exposure and HLA in healthy donors. PCR used 60 Vbeta primers and 13 Jbeta primers. The assay was immunoSEQ multiplex PCR, and TCRdb's table has in-frame clones only and misses some. This sample has some 160,000 clones, with approximately 82% found just once. The sample was PBMCs. The receptors originated from a male donor in good health and CMV-seronegative.

This clone was counted a single time. The genes are TRBV11-3 and TRBJ2-7; D call uncertain. There are 12 residues in the CDR3. Between the trimmed V and J ends, which lost 0 bases and 4 bases, there was a span of 4 bases. Germline V gene data show CDR1 as SGHNT and CDR2 as YENEEA. The CDR3 is CASSLDQYEQYF. In nucleotides, the CDR3 is TGTGCCAGCAGCTTAGATCAGTACGAGCAGTACTTC.

The chain combines TRBV29-1 with TRBJ2-1, with 11 positions matching TRBD2. This CDR3 has 16 residues. V lost 6 bases and J lost 3; bases outside the gene matches: 10. Looked up from germline, CDR1 is SQVTM and CDR2 is ANQGSEA. Written as DNA, the CDR3 is TGCAGCGTCGGCTCCACTAGCGGGGGTATCTACAATGAGCAGTTCTTC. Translated, it gives CSVGSTSGGIYNEQFF.

The chain has TRBV18 and TRBJ1-4; tentative D call: TRBD1 (5 bases). The CDR3 runs 16 residues. V was clipped by 6 bases and J by 3 bases, with 17 bases between them. Germline CDR1 reads KGHSH; CDR2 reads LQKENI. Written as DNA, the CDR3 is TGTGCCAGCTCCAACACCGGGGGGTCGGCTAATGAAAAACTGTTTTTT. This encodes CASSNTGGSANEKLFF.

The chain links TRBV2 to TRBJ2-7; tentatively, D is TRBD1 (6 bases). Germline CDR1 SNHLY, CDR2 FYNNEI. The V gene lost 0 bases and the J gene lost 3 bases, with 12 bases spanning the gap. CDR3 size: 15 residues. CDR3 sequence reads: CASSEAVGARYEQYF. The CDR3 DNA sequence: TGTGCCAGCAGTGAAGCAGTGGGGGCCCGCTACGAGCAGTACTTC.

The table lists this clone with a count of one. Mismatch with germline at one junction end may stem from a read error. This rearrangement joins TRBV5-1 to TRBJ2-1; 10 nucleotides align to TRBD2. This CDR3 is 16 amino acids long. In germline, CDR1 is SGHRS, CDR2 YFSETQ. CDR3 nucleotides: TGCGCCAGCAGCTTGGGTCCAGCGGGAGGGCCCCTTAATAAAATCTTC. Protein product: CASSLGPAGGPLNKIF.

The V call is TRBV9, the J call TRBJ1-3; a possible D gene is TRBD1 (5 bases). The V gene lost 4 bases and the J gene lost 4 bases, with 18 bases spanning the gap. The CDR3 runs 16 residues. The germline V gene has CDR1 SGDLS and CDR2 YYNGEE. CDR3 in DNA: TGTGCCAGCAGCTCTCCGGGACTCCAACCGGGAAACACCATATATTTT. This translates into CASSSPGLQPGNTIYF. Supplemented by reference TRBV9 and TRBJ1-3, the full variable domain reads DSGVTQTPKHLITATGQRVTLRCSPRSGDLSVYWYQQSLDQGLQFLIQYYNGEERAKGNILERFSAQQFPDLHSELNLSSLELGDSALYFCASSSPGLQPGNTIYFGEGSWLTVV.

DNA of the CDR3: TGTGCCAGTAGTATAGAGGGGCTAGCGGGTGAGCAGTTCTTC. Residues: CASSIEGLAGEQFF. The chain combines TRBV19 with TRBJ2-1; 8 nucleotides align to TRBD2. Germline V gene sequence: CDR1 LNHDA, CDR2 SQIVND (reference sequence). V shed 0 bases, J shed 9 bases, and the junction held 4 bases outside the gene matches. The CDR3 is 14 residues long.

The chain couples TRBV5-1 to TRBJ2-1, with D tentatively TRBD2 (6 bases). Germline values: CDR1 SGHRS, CDR2 YFSETQ. The CDR3 totals 12 residues. V was shortened by 4 bases and J by 9 bases, with 11 bases between the two germline ends. CDR3 nucleotide sequence: TGCGCCAGCAGCCCTACGGGAGCTGAGCAGTTCTTC. Translation gives CASSPTGAEQFF. Supplemented by reference TRBV5-1 and TRBJ2-1, the full variable domain reads KAGVTQTPRYLIKTRGQQVTLSCSPISGHRSVSWYQQTPGQGLQFLFEYFSETQRNKGNFPGRFSGRQFSNSRSEMNVSTLELGDSALYLCASSPTGAEQFFGPGTRLTVL.

Details on this clone: It is likely a read error, because the conserved phenylalanine at the end of the CDR3 is missing. The gene calls are TRBV6-5 and TRBJ1-6; unclear D gene. CDR1 and CDR2 (germline): MNHEY, SVGAGI. Trimming left V 0 bases short and J 5 bases short, with 11 bases between. CDR3 length: 16 residues. The CDR3 here is CASSYSPGVNNSPLHL. The CDR3 nucleotides are TGTGCCAGCAGTTACTCCCCCGGTGTTAATAATTCACCCCTCCACCTT.

The rearrangement joins TRBV7-8 to TRBJ2-3; the D gene is possibly TRBD2 (6 bases). Germline CDR1 and CDR2: SGHVS and FQNEAQ. Trimming cost V 7 bases and J 3 bases, with 17 bases left between them. The CDR3 extends over 15 amino acids. DNA of the CDR3: TGTGCCAGCACCCTCCGGCGGGAAAGAACAGATACGCAGTATTTT. Encoded protein: CASTLRRERTDTQYF. The variable domain in full, completed from reference TRBV7-8 and TRBJ2-3, reads GAGVSQSPRYKVAKRGQDVALRCDPISGHVSLFWYQQALGQGPEFLTYFQNEAQLDKSGLPSDRFFAERPEGSVSTLKIQRTQQEDSAVYLCASTLRRERTDTQYFGPGTRLTVL.

The chain links TRBV29-1 to TRBJ1-1; D is perhaps TRBD1 (5 bases). CDR1 SQVTM and CDR2 ANQGSEA come from the germline V gene. Trimming took off 4 bases at V and 0 bases at J, with 12 bases between the two ends. The CDR3 runs 14 residues. CDR3 sequence (DNA): TGCAGCGTTGGGGGGGGAGGTCTGAACACTGAAGCTTTCTTT. It codes for CSVGGGGLNTEAFF.

The chain combines TRBV9 with TRBJ2-7; 9 nucleotides agree with TRBD1. The J segment lost 5 bases and the V segment lost 4 bases, leaving 13 bases of the junction unmatched. Germline V gene sequence: CDR1 SGDLS, CDR2 YYNGEE. The CDR3 length is 16 residues. The CDR3: CASSPNAGQGRNEQYF. The CDR3 DNA reads TGTGCCAGCAGCCCAAACGCCGGACAGGGGCGGAACGAGCAGTACTTC. The entire variable domain, with the rest obtained from reference TRBV9 and TRBJ2-7, is as follows: DSGVTQTPKHLITATGQRVTLRCSPRSGDLSVYWYQQSLDQGLQFLIQYYNGEERAKGNILERFSAQQFPDLHSELNLSSLELGDSALYFCASSPNAGQGRNEQYFGPGTRLTVT.

The rearrangement uses TRBV5-1 and TRBJ2-2; 12 bases map to TRBD1. After removal of 3 bases from V and 4 bases from J, the junction contained 1 base not matched to a gene. CDR3 length: 15 amino acids. Germline V CDR1 and CDR2: SGHRS, YFSETQ. The CDR3 loop is CASSSGQGATGELFF. As DNA, the CDR3 is TGCGCCAGCAGCTCGGGACAGGGGGCCACCGGGGAGCTGTTTTTT.

V gene TRBV10-3 combines with J gene TRBJ1-4, with 10 bases fitting TRBD1. The ends lost 10 bases at V and 0 bases at J; junction bases unmatched: 8. The CDR3 totals 16 residues. Germline loops: CDR1 ENHRY, CDR2 SYGVKD. In nucleotides, the CDR3 is TGTGCCAGCCGGGACAGGGGCGATCCAACTAATGAAAAACTGTTTTTT. Its protein is CASRDRGDPTNEKLFF.

The rearrangement links TRBV29-1 to TRBJ1-1, with 7 bases lining up with TRBD1. Germline V gives CDR1 SQVTM, CDR2 ANQGSEA. The V segment lost 7 bases and the J segment 1 base; nucleotides outside the gene matches: 6. CDR3 size: 13 residues. The CDR3 here is CSALTGKNTEAFF. The CDR3 bases are TGCAGCGCCCTGACAGGGAAGAACACTGAAGCTTTCTTT. Looking up the rest from reference TRBV29-1 and TRBJ1-1 gives the full variable domain: SAVISQKPSRDICQRGTSLTIQCQVDSQVTMMFWYRQQPGQSLTLIATANQGSEATYESGFVIDKFPISRPNLTFSTLTVSNMSPEDSSIYLCSALTGKNTEAFFGQGTRLTVV.

V is TRBV6-5 and J is TRBJ1-3; 7 bases line up with TRBD1. Germline values: CDR1 MNHEY, CDR2 SVGAGI. CDR3 length: 15 residues. Trimming removed 5 bases from V and 0 bases from J; junction bases left unmatched: 4. As DNA, the CDR3 is TGTGCCAGCAGTCGGACAGGACACTCTGGAAACACCATATATTTT. It translates to CASSRTGHSGNTIYF.

The rearrangement joins TRBV28 to TRBJ1-2; TRBD1 matches at 7 bases. The germline V gene encodes CDR1 MDHEN and CDR2 SYDVKM. V was pared by 5 bases and J by 10 bases, with 7 bases of the junction left unmatched. This CDR3 spans 12 amino acids. The CDR3 bases are TGTGCCAGCAGTCTGCGACAGGGATCCTACACCTTC. Protein sequence: CASSLRQGSYTF.

The rearrangement links TRBV9 to TRBJ2-7, with 11 bases lining up with TRBD2. The length of the CDR3 is 14 residues. V lost 7 bases and J lost 6; bases outside the gene matches: 9. Germline V gene sequence: CDR1 SGDLS, CDR2 YYNGEE. The CDR3 sequence is CASGEGLAGGEQYF. CDR3 DNA sequence: TGTGCCAGCGGGGAAGGACTAGCGGGTGGCGAGCAGTACTTC. Using reference TRBV9 and TRBJ2-7 for the parts outside the CDR3, the full variable domain is DSGVTQTPKHLITATGQRVTLRCSPRSGDLSVYWYQQSLDQGLQFLIQYYNGEERAKGNILERFSAQQFPDLHSELNLSSLELGDSALYFCASGEGLAGGEQYFGPGTRLTVT.

The table lists this clone with a count of one. J is TRBJ2-1 and V is TRBV5-1; a possible D gene is TRBD2 (6 bases). Trimming shortened V by 4 bases and J by 10 bases, and 27 bases separated the two germline ends. Per germline, CDR1 SGHRS and CDR2 YFSETQ. The CDR3 runs 17 residues. This CDR3 reads CASSTGRGSPKGAEQFF. CDR3 sequence (DNA): TGCGCCAGCAGCACGGGACGGGGGAGCCCTAAAGGAGCAGAGCAGTTCTTC.